The 6 T cell receptor beta chains below were found in one sample sequenced in a study of cytomegalovirus exposure and HLA in healthy donors. PCR employed 60 Vbeta and 13 Jbeta primers. Repertoires were generated with immunoSEQ multiplex PCR, while TCRdb's copy carries only in-frame clones and drops some. Here the sample spans approximately 250,000 clones, 85% being singletons. Input material: PBMCs. The receptors were gathered from a girl aged 2 to 10 in good health and CMV-seronegative.

The chain employs TRBV7-9 and TRBJ2-1, with D unclear. There are 9 residues in the CDR3. Germline loops: CDR1 SEHNR, CDR2 FQNEAQ (reference sequence). Trimming pared 7 bases from V and 12 bases from J, leaving 7 bases between. The CDR3 sequence is CASTLLQFF. The CDR3 DNA follows: TGTGCCAGCACCCTCTTGCAGTTCTTC.

A single count supports this clone. Distinct nucleotide sequences in the sample also encode this CDR3. The chain is built from TRBV7-2 and TRBJ2-7, with no clear D. This CDR3 spans 12 amino acids. Germline V gives CDR1 SGHTA, CDR2 FQGNSA. V dropped 1 base and J dropped 3 bases, with 4 bases sitting between them. CDR3 region: CASSLVSYEQYF. The CDR3 DNA is TGTGCCAGCAGCTTAGTCAGCTACGAGCAGTACTTC. Supplemented by reference TRBV7-2 and TRBJ2-7, the full variable domain reads GAGVSQSPSNKVTEKGKDVELRCDPISGHTALYWYRQSLGQGLEFLIYFQGNSAPDKSGLPSDRFSAERTGGSVSTLTIQRTQQEDSAVYLCASSLVSYEQYFGPGTRLTVT.

CDR3 residues: CASRPSRVSEQFF. Here the CDR3 DNA reads TGTGCCAGCAGGCCCAGTCGGGTCAGTGAGCAGTTCTTC. The genes are TRBV6-5 and TRBJ2-1; D is undetermined. The CDR3 extends over 13 amino acids. CDR1 MNHEY and CDR2 SVGAGI come from the germline V gene. Trimming left V 6 bases short and J 9 bases short, with 15 bases between.

CDR3 coding DNA: TGTGCCAGCAGCTTGCAAAGGGGGCGCAGGGACTATGGCTACACCTTC. It encodes CASSLQRGRRDYGYTF. The chain couples TRBV5-4 to TRBJ1-2, with TRBD1 matching over 7 bases. V shed 1 base, J shed 3 bases, and the junction held 9 bases outside the gene matches. Germline CDR1 reads SGHNT; CDR2 reads YYREEE (reference sequence). The CDR3 consists of 16 residues.

V usage is TRBV18 and J usage is TRBJ2-1, with 12 nucleotides matching TRBD2. V shed 1 base and J 2 bases; nucleotides not matched to a gene: 3. CDR1 is KGHSH and CDR2 is LQKENI in the germline V gene. The CDR3 spans 17 residues. The CDR3 loop reads CASSPQRTSGTYNEQFF. The CDR3 bases are TGTGCCAGCTCACCACAAAGGACTAGCGGGACCTACAATGAGCAGTTCTTC.

V gene TRBV28 combines with J gene TRBJ1-5; perhaps TRBD1 as D (6 bases). V was shortened by 2 bases and J by 4 bases, with 12 bases between the two germline ends. This CDR3 spans 15 amino acids. CDR1 MDHEN and CDR2 SYDVKM come from the germline V gene. In DNA, the CDR3 is TGTGCCAGCAGTTTAACCAGGGGATGGAATCAGCCCCAGCATTTT. As protein: CASSLTRGWNQPQHF.